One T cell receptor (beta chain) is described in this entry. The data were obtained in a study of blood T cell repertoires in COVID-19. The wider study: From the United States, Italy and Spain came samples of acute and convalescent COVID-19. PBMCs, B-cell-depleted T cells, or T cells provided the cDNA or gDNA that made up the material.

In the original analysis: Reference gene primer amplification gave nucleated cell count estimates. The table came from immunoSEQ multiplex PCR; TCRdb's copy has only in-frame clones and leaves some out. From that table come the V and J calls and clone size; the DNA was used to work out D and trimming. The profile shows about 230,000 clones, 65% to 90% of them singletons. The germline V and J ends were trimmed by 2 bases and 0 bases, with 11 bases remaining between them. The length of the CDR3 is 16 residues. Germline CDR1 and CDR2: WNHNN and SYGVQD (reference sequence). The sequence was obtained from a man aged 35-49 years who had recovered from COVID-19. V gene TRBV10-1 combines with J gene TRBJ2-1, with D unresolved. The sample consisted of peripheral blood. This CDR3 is CASSEGGRPSYNEQFF. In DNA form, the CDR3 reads TGCGCCAGCAGTGAGGGTGGCCGTCCCTCCTACAATGAGCAGTTCTTC.